This TCR beta chain was sequenced for a study of CD8 T cells in Susac syndrome. Multiple sclerosis controls were treatment-naive patients with stable or active relapsing-remitting disease. Per the germline V gene, CDR1 is SGHRS and CDR2 is YFSETQ. The germline V and J ends were trimmed by 6 bases and 6 bases, with 10 bases remaining between them. This CDR3 has 11 amino acids. With random hexamers, roughly 0.5 to 1 ug RNA was reverse transcribed. TCRdb reprocessed the immunoSEQ multiplex PCR reads with MiXCR, giving one entry per CDR3 protein. The sample lists about 180,000 distinct CDR3 sequences; roughly 95% were seen once.

This chain connects TRBV5-1 to TRBJ2-7, with D unresolved. The sequencing input was CD8+ T cells from PBMCs. This TCR was sampled from a human donor with multiple sclerosis. This CDR3 reads CASTTGSEQYF. CDR3 bases: TGCGCCAGCACCACCGGTTCCGAGCAGTACTTC. Full variable domain (remainder filled in from reference TRBV5-1 and TRBJ2-7): KAGVTQTPRYLIKTRGQQVTLSCSPISGHRSVSWYQQTPGQGLQFLFEYFSETQRNKGNFPGRFSGRQFSNSRSEMNVSTLELGDSALYLCASTTGSEQYFGPGTRLTVT.